These T cell receptor beta chains were read from a single sample in a study of blood T cells in healthy people across ages. One entry per CDR3 protein results from TCRdb running MiXCR on the 5' RACE reads. The sample carries 600,000 to 800,000 distinct CDR3 sequences, approximately 21% recorded once. Sample: blood. The receptors stem from a man aged 70 or older in good health. Both conserved end residues are part of each CDR3. D genes are given only for firm matches. Part of the rows lack a size; the others show once, few, many or a class for expanded clones.

cdr3_aa cdr3_nt j_call v_call clone_size d_call
CASSLGQGGNIQYF TGTGCCAGCAGCTTAGGGCAGGGTGGAAACATTCAGTACTTC TRBJ2-4 TRBV7-2 many -
CASSLLTGNTGELFF TGCGCCAGCAGCTTATTGACAGGGAACACCGGGGAGCTGTTTTTT TRBJ2-2 TRBV5-1 few -
CASSVLDGGSTDTQCF TGTGCCAGCAGCGTGTTGGATGGCGGGAGCACAGATACGCAGTGTTTT TRBJ2-3 TRBV9 - TRBD2
CSARQAGHTGELFF TGCAGTGCCCGACAAGCGGGACACACCGGGGAGCTGTTTTTT TRBJ2-2 TRBV20-1 - TRBD2
CASSWGQKNSPLHF TGTGCCAGCAGTTGGGGACAGAAAAATTCACCCCTCCACTTT TRBJ1-6 TRBV28 many TRBD1
CSARDRVERYQETQYF TGCAGTGCTAGAGATCGGGTAGAGCGGTATCAAGAGACCCAGTACTTC TRBJ2-5 TRBV20-1 many -
CSVGRDSYNEQFF TGCAGCGTTGGGCGGGACTCCTACAATGAGCAGTTCTTC TRBJ2-1 TRBV29-1 few -
CSARDPKTGQKKNSPLHF TGCAGTGCTAGAGATCCCAAAACAGGGCAGAAGAAAAATTCACCCCTCCACTTT TRBJ1-6 TRBV20-1 many -
CASSFEPGSNEQYF TGTGCCAGCAGCTTTGAACCAGGGAGCAACGAGCAGTACTTC TRBJ2-7 TRBV7-9 many -
CASSVVGASYNEQFF TGTGCCAGCAGCGTAGTTGGAGCCTCCTACAATGAGCAGTTCTTC TRBJ2-1 TRBV9 - -
CATGLFEETQYF TGTGCCACCGGGCTATTTGAGGAGACCCAGTACTTC TRBJ2-5 TRBV15 - -
CASSPDGQGGADTQYF TGTGCCAGTAGTCCTGATGGACAGGGAGGGGCAGATACGCAGTATTTT TRBJ2-3 TRBV19 - -
CASSVEGSAFYEQYF TGTGCCAGCAGCGTAGAGGGTAGCGCCTTCTACGAGCAGTACTTC TRBJ2-7 TRBV9 - -
CASSDVGNEKLFF TGTGCCAGCAGTGATGTAGGAAATGAAAAACTGTTTTTT TRBJ1-4 TRBV2 - -
CSAVETSGQTQYF TGCAGTGCCGTAGAGACTAGCGGCCAGACCCAGTACTTC TRBJ2-5 TRBV20-1 - TRBD2
CASSHGTAMLYEQYF TGCGCCAGCAGTCATGGGACAGCTATGTTATACGAGCAGTACTTC TRBJ2-7 TRBV5-1 - TRBD1
CASSLEGVNEKLFF TGCGCCAGCAGCTTGGAAGGCGTAAATGAAAAACTGTTTTTT TRBJ1-4 TRBV5-1 - -
CASSFSGSVETQYF TGTGCCAGCAGCTTTAGCGGGAGCGTGGAGACCCAGTACTTC TRBJ2-5 TRBV7-3 - TRBD2
CASSTGQGATQYF TGTGCCAGCAGCACAGGACAGGGGGCGACGCAGTATTTT TRBJ2-3 TRBV3-1 many TRBD1
CASSLWASGRATDTQYF TGTGCCAGCAGCTTATGGGCTAGCGGGAGGGCCACAGATACGCAGTATTTT TRBJ2-3 TRBV7-3 - TRBD2
CAISGQGISGNTIYF TGTGCCATCAGTGGACAGGGAATCTCTGGAAACACCATATATTTT TRBJ1-3 TRBV10-3 few TRBD1
CASSLEWVSGNTIYF TGTGCCAGCAGCTTGGAGTGGGTCTCTGGAAACACCATATATTTT TRBJ1-3 TRBV5-5 many -
CASSPHSGGQYF TGTGCCAGCAGCCCACACTCCGGAGGGCAGTACTTC TRBJ2-7 TRBV7-8 many -
CSARDRLAGVSTGELFF TGCAGTGCTAGAGATCGCCTAGCGGGAGTTTCAACCGGGGAGCTGTTTTTT TRBJ2-2 TRBV20-1 - TRBD2
CSAREETGVAKNIQYF TGCAGTGCTAGAGAAGAGACAGGAGTAGCCAAAAACATTCAGTACTTC TRBJ2-4 TRBV20-1 few -
CAGSDEAGAAFF TGTGCCGGCAGTGACGAGGCAGGGGCTGCTTTCTTT TRBJ1-1 TRBV2 few -
CASSQQGGWAEAFF TGTGCCAGCAGCCAACAAGGGGGCTGGGCTGAAGCTTTCTTT TRBJ1-1 TRBV3-1 few TRBD1
CASGPAGSNYGYTF TGTGCCAGCGGGCCGGCAGGGTCTAACTATGGCTACACCTTC TRBJ1-2 TRBV2 once -
CASRQDRDYGYTF TGTGCCAGCAGACAGGACAGGGACTATGGCTACACCTTC TRBJ1-2 TRBV28 - TRBD1
CSAHLPNYGYTF TGCAGCGCTCATCTGCCTAACTATGGCTACACCTTC TRBJ1-2 TRBV29-1 - -
CASSTGTSGRNRLTSYNEQFF TGCGCCAGCAGCACTGGGACTAGCGGGAGGAACCGCCTAACTTCTTACAATGAGCAGTTCTTC TRBJ2-1 TRBV5-1 - TRBD2
CASSLAGGPDTQYF TGTGCCAGCAGCCTAGCGGGAGGGCCAGATACGCAGTATTTT TRBJ2-3 TRBV6-2/TRBV6-3 few TRBD2
CSARDNRTRGPKEQFF TGCAGTGCTAGAGACAACCGGACTCGGGGGCCAAAAGAGCAGTTCTTC TRBJ2-1 TRBV20-1 many -
CSARGGQTKGTQYF TGCAGTGCTAGAGGGGGACAGACTAAGGGGACCCAGTACTTC TRBJ2-5 TRBV20-1 - TRBD1
CSVVPDSYNEQFF TGCAGCGTTGTTCCGGACTCCTACAATGAGCAGTTCTTC TRBJ2-1 TRBV29-1 many -
CASSEGSRYNSPLHF TGTGCCAGCAGTGAGGGGTCAAGATATAATTCACCCCTCCACTTT TRBJ1-6 TRBV2 few -
CASSFGLARKEETQYF TGTGCCAGCAGTTTCGGACTAGCGCGGAAGGAAGAGACCCAGTACTTC TRBJ2-5 TRBV6-2/TRBV6-3 once TRBD2
CARDRENEQYF TGTGCCCGGGACAGGGAAAACGAGCAGTACTTC TRBJ2-7 TRBV11-3 - TRBD1
CASSSRDRGFYNEQFF TGTGCCAGCAGCTCCCGGGACAGGGGGTTTTACAATGAGCAGTTCTTC TRBJ2-1 TRBV7-9 - TRBD1
CASSTGQYSGANVLTF TGTGCCAGCAGCACCGGACAGTACTCTGGGGCCAACGTCCTGACTTTC TRBJ2-6 TRBV7-9 - -
CASGGSRGYEKLFF TGTGCCAGTGGAGGGTCTCGGGGATATGAAAAACTGTTTTTT TRBJ1-4 TRBV6-1 - -
CASSPEGADGYTF TGCGCCAGCAGCCCGGAGGGGGCTGATGGCTACACCTTC TRBJ1-2 TRBV5-1 - TRBD1
CASMLDSLLETQYF TGTGCCAGCATGCTCGACAGTTTATTAGAGACCCAGTACTTC TRBJ2-5 TRBV2 many -
CASSQGYVPLQETQYF TGCGCCAGCAGCCAAGGGTACGTCCCGCTCCAAGAGACCCAGTACTTC TRBJ2-5 TRBV4-1 - -
CASSQGSGMWNQQFF TGTGCCAGCAGCCAAGGCAGCGGGATGTGGAATCAGCAGTTCTTC TRBJ2-1 TRBV3-1 - TRBD2
CASSESRRTGTPEASF TGTGCCAGCAGTGAATCCCGCCGGACAGGGACCCCTGAAGCTTCCTTT TRBJ1-1 TRBV25-1 - TRBD1
CASSPSGEGYGYTF TGTGCCAGCTCACCATCCGGGGAAGGCTATGGCTACACCTTC TRBJ1-2 TRBV18 - -
CASSLVSREFGTGELFF TGTGCCAGCAGCTTGGTGTCGCGGGAGTTCGGCACCGGGGAGCTGTTTTTT TRBJ2-2 TRBV5-6 - TRBD2
CSASMGAFYEQYF TGCAGTGCTTCAATGGGTGCCTTTTACGAGCAGTACTTC TRBJ2-7 TRBV20-1 - -